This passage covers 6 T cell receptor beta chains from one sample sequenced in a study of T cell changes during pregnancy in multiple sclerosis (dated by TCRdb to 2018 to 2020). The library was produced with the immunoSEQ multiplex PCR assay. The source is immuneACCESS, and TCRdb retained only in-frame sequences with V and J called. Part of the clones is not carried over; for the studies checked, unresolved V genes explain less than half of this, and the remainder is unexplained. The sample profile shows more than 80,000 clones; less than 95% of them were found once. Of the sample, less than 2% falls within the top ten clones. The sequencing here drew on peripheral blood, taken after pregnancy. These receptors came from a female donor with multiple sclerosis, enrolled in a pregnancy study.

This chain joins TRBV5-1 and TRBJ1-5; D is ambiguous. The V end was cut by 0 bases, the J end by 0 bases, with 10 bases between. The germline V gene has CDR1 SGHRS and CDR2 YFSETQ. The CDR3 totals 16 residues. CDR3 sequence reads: CASSLDGFYSNQPQHF. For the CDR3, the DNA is TGCGCCAGCAGCTTGGACGGTTTTTATAGCAATCAGCCCCAGCATTTT.

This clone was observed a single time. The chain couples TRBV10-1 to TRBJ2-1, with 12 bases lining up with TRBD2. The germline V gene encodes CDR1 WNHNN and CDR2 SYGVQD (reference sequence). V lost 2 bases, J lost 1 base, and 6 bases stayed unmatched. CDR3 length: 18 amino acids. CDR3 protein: CASSEGLAGGPSYNEQFF. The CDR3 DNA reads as TGCGCCAGCAGTGAGGGGCTAGCGGGAGGGCCATCCTACAATGAGCAGTTCTTC.

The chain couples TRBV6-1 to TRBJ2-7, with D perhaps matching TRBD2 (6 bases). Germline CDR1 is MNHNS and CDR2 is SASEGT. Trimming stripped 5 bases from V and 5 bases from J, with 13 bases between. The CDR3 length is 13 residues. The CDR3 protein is CASSRGLGHEQYF. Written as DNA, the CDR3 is TGTGCCAGCAGTCGGGGACTCGGACACGAGCAGTACTTC.

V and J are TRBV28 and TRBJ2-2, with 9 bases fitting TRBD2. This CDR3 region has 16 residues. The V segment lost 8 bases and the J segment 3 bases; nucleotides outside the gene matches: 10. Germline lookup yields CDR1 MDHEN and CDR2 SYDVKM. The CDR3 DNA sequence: TGTGCCAGCGGCCTTCTTAGCGGGGGACACACCGGGGAGCTGTTTTTT. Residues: CASGLLSGGHTGELFF.

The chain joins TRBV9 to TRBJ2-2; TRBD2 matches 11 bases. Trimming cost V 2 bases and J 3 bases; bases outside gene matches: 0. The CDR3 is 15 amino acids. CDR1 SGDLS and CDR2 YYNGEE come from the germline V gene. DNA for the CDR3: TGTGCCAGCAGCGTGACTAGCGGGGACACCGGGGAGCTGTTTTTT. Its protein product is CASSVTSGDTGELFF. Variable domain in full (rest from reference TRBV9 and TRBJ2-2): DSGVTQTPKHLITATGQRVTLRCSPRSGDLSVYWYQQSLDQGLQFLIQYYNGEERAKGNILERFSAQQFPDLHSELNLSSLELGDSALYFCASSVTSGDTGELFFGEGSRLTVL.

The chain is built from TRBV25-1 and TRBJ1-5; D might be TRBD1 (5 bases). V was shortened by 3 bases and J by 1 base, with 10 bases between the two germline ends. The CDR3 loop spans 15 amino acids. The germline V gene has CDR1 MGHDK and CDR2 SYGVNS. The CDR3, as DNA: TGTGCCAGCAGTGATGCGGGGGGAAGCAATCAGCCCCAGCATTTT. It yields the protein CASSDAGGSNQPQHF. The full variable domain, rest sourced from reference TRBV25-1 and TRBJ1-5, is EADIYQTPRYLVIGTGKKITLECSQTMGHDKMYWYQQDPGMELHLIHYSYGVNSTEKGDLSSESTVSRIRTEHFPLTLESARPSHTSQYLCASSDAGGSNQPQHFGDGTRLSIL.